Below are 22 T cell receptor beta chains sequenced from a single sample in a study of T-cell memory formation after mild COVID-19. TCRdb reprocessed the 5' RACE reads via MiXCR and lists one record per CDR3 protein. Among about 240,000 distinct CDR3 sequences listed, 8.5% to 9.5% were seen once. The sample consisted of PBMCs or a T cell subset sorted from them (not recorded which). These receptors all stem from a young man who had mild COVID-19 (a few samples of this study predate the infection). Cell type and time point are not known.

This clonotype came up a few times. The V and J genes are TRBV12-3 or TRBV12-4 and TRBJ2-5; 11 positions match TRBD1. The CDR3 has 16 residues. V gave up 5 bases and J gave up 4 bases; unmatched junction bases: 9. The CDR3 loop is CASSPNSGTGGETQYF. CDR3 nucleotide sequence: TGTGCCAGCAGTCCGAACTCCGGGACAGGGGGAGAGACCCAGTACTTC.

A few counts support this clonotype. CDR3 nucleotide sequence: TGCAGCGTTGGGACAGGGGACGAGCAGTACTTC. As protein: CSVGTGDEQYF. J is TRBJ2-7 and V is TRBV29-1; 9 bases map to TRBD1. The CDR3 consists of 11 residues. Germline V lookup: CDR1 SQVTM, CDR2 ANQGSEA. The V segment lost 4 bases and the J segment 5 bases; nucleotides outside the gene matches: 0.

This clonotype turned up a few times. The chain links TRBV12-3 or TRBV12-4 to TRBJ1-1; D unclear. V lost 6 bases, J lost 6 bases, and 14 bases lay in between. This CDR3 is 13 amino acids long. In DNA, the CDR3 is TGTGCCAGCAGGAAGAGTAGGTTCGCTGAAGCTTTCTTT. Protein sequence: CASRKSRFAEAFF.

The sample holds many counts of this clonotype. The chain recombines TRBV4-2 with TRBJ2-7; D unclear. Germline-derived CDR1 and CDR2 are LGHNA and YNFKEQ. The CDR3 length is 15 residues. Trimming removed 0 bases from V and 7 bases from J, with 16 bases in between. The CDR3 reads CASSQDPPPANEQYF. CDR3 coding DNA: TGTGCCAGCAGCCAAGATCCTCCTCCGGCGAATGAGCAGTACTTC.

Ten or more counts support this clonotype. V gene TRBV5-1 combines with J gene TRBJ2-3; 9 bases line up with TRBD2. The CDR3 length is 15 residues. V trimming: 3 bases; J trimming: 0 bases; junction bases outside the gene matches: 2. Germline V gene lookup returns CDR1 SGHRS and CDR2 YFSETQ. The DNA for the CDR3 is TGCGCCAGCAGCTCTAGCGGGGAGAGCACAGATACGCAGTATTTT. Translating gives CASSSSGESTDTQYF. The entire variable domain, with the rest obtained from reference TRBV5-1 and TRBJ2-3, is as follows: KAGVTQTPRYLIKTRGQQVTLSCSPISGHRSVSWYQQTPGQGLQFLFEYFSETQRNKGNFPGRFSGRQFSNSRSEMNVSTLELGDSALYLCASSSSGESTDTQYFGPGTRLTVL.

Ten or more counts support this clonotype. The chain is built from TRBV7-3 and TRBJ2-3; D ambiguous. CDR1 and CDR2 from the germline V gene are SGHTA and FQGTGA. V was trimmed by 5 bases and J by 6 bases, leaving 12 bases between them. The CDR3 sequence is 13 residues long. For the CDR3, the DNA is TGTGCCAGCAGCCCCCCTGGCTCCGATACGCAGTATTTT. Protein: CASSPPGSDTQYF.

This rearrangement joins TRBV29-1 to TRBJ1-1, with 7 bases identical to TRBD1. V was clipped by 1 base and J by 3 bases; unmatched bases: 2. CDR1 and CDR2 from the germline V gene are SQVTM and ANQGSEA. CDR3 length: 13 amino acids. For the CDR3, the DNA is TGCAGCGTTGAAGGGCAGGGGGACACTGAAGCTTTCTTT. Amino acid sequence: CSVEGQGDTEAFF.

This chain joins TRBV5-1 and TRBJ2-3; either TRBD1 or TRBD2 may fit D (5 bases each). Trimming removed 1 base from V and 2 bases from J, with 14 bases in between. The CDR3 is 16 amino acids. Germline V gene sequence: CDR1 SGHRS, CDR2 YFSETQ. As DNA, the CDR3 is TGCGCCAGCAGCTTGCGTGTTGGGACGGACACAGATACGCAGTATTTT. It encodes CASSLRVGTDTDTQYF.

The rearrangement uses TRBV20-1 and TRBJ2-3; 7 nucleotides agree with TRBD1. The germline V gene encodes CDR1 DFQATT and CDR2 SNEGSKA (reference sequence). V gave up 4 bases and J gave up 4 bases; unmatched junction bases: 5. This CDR3 contains 13 residues. This chain's CDR3 is CSANLDRADTQYF. The CDR3 nucleotides read TGCAGTGCTAACCTCGACAGGGCAGATACGCAGTATTTT.

The genes are TRBV18 and TRBJ1-1; D remains ambiguous. The CDR3 length is 12 residues. Germline V CDR1 and CDR2: KGHSH, LQKENI. V lost 6 bases to trimming and J lost 7 bases, with 12 bases between them. CDR3 region: CASSLSLHEAFF. The CDR3, as DNA: TGTGCCAGCTCCCTTTCCTTGCATGAAGCTTTCTTT.

This clonotype was detected only a few times. This chain links TRBV7-2 with TRBJ1-6, with TRBD1 identical over 11 bases. The V gene's germline CDR1 is SGHTA and CDR2 FQGNSA. V shed 5 bases and J 6 bases; nucleotides not matched to a gene: 6. This CDR3 is 16 amino acids long. CDR3 bases: TGTGCCAGCAGCCCAACGGGACAGGGGGTTAATTCACCCCTCCACTTT. Its translation: CASSPTGQGVNSPLHF.

The rearrangement joins TRBV5-1 to TRBJ2-5; D gene ambiguous. Between the trimmed V and J ends, which lost 6 bases and 5 bases, there was a span of 11 bases. The CDR3 runs 12 residues. Germline V lookup: CDR1 SGHRS, CDR2 YFSETQ. The CDR3 bases are TGCGCCAGCAAACGTAATGAGGAGACCCAGTACTTC. The encoded protein is CASKRNEETQYF.

This clonotype was recorded a few times. This chain joins TRBV10-3 and TRBJ2-1; 11 positions match TRBD2. The J segment lost 8 bases and the V segment lost 3 bases, leaving 6 bases of the junction unmatched. The CDR3 is made up of 15 amino acids. Germline V CDR1 and CDR2: ENHRY, SYGVKD. The CDR3 sequence: CAISELAGGPHEQFF. The CDR3 DNA sequence: TGTGCCATCAGTGAATTAGCGGGGGGGCCCCATGAGCAGTTCTTC.

The V call is TRBV6-2 or TRBV6-3, the J call TRBJ2-5; D is possibly TRBD2 (6 bases). The CDR3 runs to 13 residues. Trimming stripped 5 bases from V and 5 bases from J, with 12 bases between. Germline V gives CDR1 MNHEY, CDR2 SVGEGT. The CDR3 coding sequence is TGTGCCAGCAGTGGACCGGCGGGGGAGACCCAGTACTTC. Protein product: CASSGPAGETQYF.

This clonotype was observed a handful of times. The J gene is TRBJ1-3, the V gene TRBV5-1, with D possibly TRBD1 on 5 matching bases. The CDR3 is made up of 14 amino acids. Germline CDR1 reads SGHRS; CDR2 reads YFSETQ. Trimming left V 5 bases short and J 4 bases short, with 13 bases between. The CDR3 DNA follows: TGCGCCAGCAGTCTGGACACTGCGGGAAACACCATATATTTT. It encodes CASSLDTAGNTIYF.

In this sample, this clonotype turned up many times. This sequence joins TRBV20-1 and TRBJ2-1; 8 bases map to TRBD1. Germline values: CDR1 DFQATT, CDR2 SNEGSKA (reference sequence). This CDR3 spans 14 amino acids. With 6 bases clipped from V and 0 bases from J, the junction kept 4 bases outside the gene matches. CDR3 DNA: TGCAGTGCAAGGACAGGGAGCTCCTACAATGAGCAGTTCTTC. This encodes CSARTGSSYNEQFF.

This clonotype has ten or more counts. The chain couples TRBV5-1 to TRBJ1-4; D is uncertain. This CDR3 has 15 residues. CDR1 and CDR2 from the germline V gene are SGHRS and YFSETQ. With 0 bases removed from V and 0 bases from J, the gap between germline ends came to 6 bases. CDR3 nucleotide sequence: TGCGCCAGCAGCTTGGTCGGGACAACTAATGAAAAACTGTTTTTT. Protein: CASSLVGTTNEKLFF.

This clonotype appeared a few times. The V gene is TRBV2, the J gene TRBJ1-1, with no clear D. V was cut by 8 bases and J by 2 bases, with 12 bases left in between. In germline, CDR1 is SNHLY, CDR2 FYNNEI. The CDR3 runs 13 residues. DNA of the CDR3: TGTGCCAGCGACCGTACAGTAAACACTGAAGCTTTCTTT. Its translation: CASDRTVNTEAFF.

The rearrangement links TRBV6-6 to TRBJ1-1; perhaps TRBD1 as D (5 bases). Trimming cost V 0 bases and J 4 bases, with 9 bases left between them. Germline V gives CDR1 MNHNY, CDR2 SVGAGI (reference sequence). The CDR3 has 14 residues. CDR3 in DNA: TGTGCCAGCAGTTACTCGATGGGGGGCACTGAAGCTTTCTTT. Protein: CASSYSMGGTEAFF.

This clonotype was recorded at least ten times. V and J are TRBV7-8 and TRBJ2-2; possibly TRBD1 or TRBD2 for D (5 bases each). The CDR3 is 17 residues long. V lost 6 bases and J lost 0, with 17 bases in between. Germline V gene lookup returns CDR1 SGHVS and CDR2 FQNEAQ. The CDR3 protein is CASRSVIWGTNTGELFF. CDR3 coding DNA: TGTGCCAGCAGGTCCGTGATATGGGGGACGAACACCGGGGAGCTGTTTTTT. Based on the CDR3 plus reference TRBV7-8 and TRBJ2-2, the full variable domain is GAGVSQSPRYKVAKRGQDVALRCDPISGHVSLFWYQQALGQGPEFLTYFQNEAQLDKSGLPSDRFFAERPEGSVSTLKIQRTQQEDSAVYLCASRSVIWGTNTGELFFGEGSRLTVL.

The chain uses TRBV19 and TRBJ2-5; 7 bases align to TRBD1. CDR1 and CDR2 from the germline V gene are LNHDA and SQIVND (reference sequence). J lost 4 bases, V lost 1 base, and 9 bases had no gene match. The CDR3 runs 16 residues. The CDR3 DNA sequence: TGTGCCAGTAGTATAGGCGCAGGGGGTCATATAGAGACCCAGTACTTC. This sequence encodes CASSIGAGGHIETQYF.

In this sample, this clonotype turned up a few times. The rearrangement uses TRBV6-5 and TRBJ1-2; D not resolved. The CDR3 loop spans 13 amino acids. CDR1 MNHEY and CDR2 SVGAGI come from the germline V gene. V shed 7 bases and J shed 2 bases, with 11 bases lying between them. The CDR3 spells CASTPGENYGYTF. The CDR3, as DNA: TGTGCCAGCACCCCGGGCGAAAACTATGGCTACACCTTC.